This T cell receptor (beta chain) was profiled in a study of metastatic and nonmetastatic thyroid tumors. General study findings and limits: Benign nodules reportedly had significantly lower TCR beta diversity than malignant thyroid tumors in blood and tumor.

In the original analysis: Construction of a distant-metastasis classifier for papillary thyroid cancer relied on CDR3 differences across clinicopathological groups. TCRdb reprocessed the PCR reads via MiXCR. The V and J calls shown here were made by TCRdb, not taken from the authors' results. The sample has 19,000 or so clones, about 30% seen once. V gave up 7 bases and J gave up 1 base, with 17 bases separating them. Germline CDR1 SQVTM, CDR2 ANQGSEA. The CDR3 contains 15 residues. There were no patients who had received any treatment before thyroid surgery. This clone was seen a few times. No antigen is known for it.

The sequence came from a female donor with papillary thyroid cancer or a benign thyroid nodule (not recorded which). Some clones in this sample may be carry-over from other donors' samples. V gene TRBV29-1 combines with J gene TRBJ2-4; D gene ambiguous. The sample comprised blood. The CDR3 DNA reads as TGCAGCGGTGAGACGGAATCGGCGGCCAAAAACATTCAGTACTTC. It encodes CSGETESAAKNIQYF.